This T cell receptor (beta chain) was recorded in a study of neoadjuvant anti-PD-1 for oral cavity cancer. Study overall: Most patients had three to four biweekly doses of 3 mg/kg nivolumab before resection. Around day 43, patients without progression received a fourth nivolumab dose before surgery. Overall study results and limits: Pretreatment Treg/Th17 ratio correlated inversely with post-treatment tumor clonality.

Measured with immunoSEQ multiplex PCR; TCRdb has only the in-frame clones, and not every one. The sample includes 55,000 to 80,000 clones, 86% seen only once; the top ten take 2.5% to 3%. The germline CDR1 and CDR2 sequences are SGDLS and YYNGEE. Losses at the gene ends were 6 bases for V and 4 bases for J; bases not matched to a gene: 10. The CDR3 runs 15 residues. Notes on this clone: Its antigen is undetermined.

Time point in this sample: after neoadjuvant nivolumab, at surgical resection. Patients had HPV-negative, locally advanced oral cavity squamous cell carcinoma. V gene TRBV9 combines with J gene TRBJ1-5; 7 positions match TRBD1. This receptor was taken from a person between 40 and 85 years old with oral cavity squamous cell carcinoma. Here the sequenced sample was PBMCs, taken after nivolumab (anti-PD-1) treatment. The CDR3 protein is CASTAGEGANQPQHF. The CDR3 region has the DNA TGTGCCAGCACCGCAGGGGAGGGGGCGAATCAGCCCCAGCATTTT.